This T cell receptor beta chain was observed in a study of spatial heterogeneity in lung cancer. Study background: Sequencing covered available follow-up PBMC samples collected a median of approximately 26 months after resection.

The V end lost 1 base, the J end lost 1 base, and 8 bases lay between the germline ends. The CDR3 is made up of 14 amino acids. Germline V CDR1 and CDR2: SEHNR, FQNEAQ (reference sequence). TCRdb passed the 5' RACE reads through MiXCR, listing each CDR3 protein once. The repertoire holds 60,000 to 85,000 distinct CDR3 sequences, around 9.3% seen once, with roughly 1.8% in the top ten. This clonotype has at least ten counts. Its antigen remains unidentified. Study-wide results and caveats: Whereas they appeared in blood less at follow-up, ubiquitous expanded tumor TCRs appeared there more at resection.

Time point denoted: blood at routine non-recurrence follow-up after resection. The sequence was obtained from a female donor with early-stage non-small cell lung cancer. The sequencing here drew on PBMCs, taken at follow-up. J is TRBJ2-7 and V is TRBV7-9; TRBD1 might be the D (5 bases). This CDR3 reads CASSLVGDSYEQYF. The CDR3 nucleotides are TGTGCCAGCAGCTTAGTAGGGGATTCCTACGAGCAGTACTTC.